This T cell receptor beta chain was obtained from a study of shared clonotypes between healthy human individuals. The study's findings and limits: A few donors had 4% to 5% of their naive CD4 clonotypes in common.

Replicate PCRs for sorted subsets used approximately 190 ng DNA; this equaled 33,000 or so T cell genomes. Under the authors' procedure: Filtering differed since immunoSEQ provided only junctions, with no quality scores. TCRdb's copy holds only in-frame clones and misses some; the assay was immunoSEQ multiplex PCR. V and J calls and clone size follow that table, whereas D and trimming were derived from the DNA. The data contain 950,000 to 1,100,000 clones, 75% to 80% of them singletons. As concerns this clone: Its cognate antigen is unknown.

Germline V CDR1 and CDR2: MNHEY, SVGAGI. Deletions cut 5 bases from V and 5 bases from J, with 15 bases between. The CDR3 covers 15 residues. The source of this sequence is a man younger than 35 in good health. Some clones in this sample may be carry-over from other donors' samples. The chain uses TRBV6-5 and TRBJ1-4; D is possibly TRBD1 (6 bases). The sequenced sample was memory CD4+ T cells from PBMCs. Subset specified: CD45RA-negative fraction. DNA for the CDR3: TGTGCCAGCAGTCCCAAGGGGGTAGGGAATGAAAAACTGTTTTTT. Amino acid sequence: CASSPKGVGNEKLFF.